Listed here are 21 T cell receptor beta chains from one sample, sequenced in a study of beta chain features in type 1 diabetes. General study results and limits: Among patients with Type 1 diabetes, TCRB CDR3s were moderately but significantly shorter in every one of the four CD4+ subsets.

Of the isolated RNA, all was reverse transcribed, and so the sequenced material was expressed TCRB transcripts. The assay was immunoSEQ multiplex PCR, and TCRdb's table has in-frame clones only and misses some. The sample has a few hundred thousand clones, roughly 12% seen once. Their specific antigens are unknown. The sequenced sample consisted of naive CD4+ T cells from blood. The receptors originated from a young woman with type 1 diabetes.

This CDR3 is CASSPESISYNEQFF. The CDR3 DNA sequence: TGCGCCAGCAGCCCCGAGAGTATATCCTACAATGAGCAGTTCTTC. V usage is TRBV5-1 and J usage is TRBJ2-1; D unresolved. Trimming removed 4 bases from V and 1 base from J, with 12 bases in between. CDR1 SGHRS and CDR2 YFSETQ come from the germline V gene. CDR3 length: 15 residues.

Only a few counts were recorded for this clone. This chain uses TRBV6-1 with TRBJ2-7; no reliable D call. In germline, CDR1 is MNHNS, CDR2 SASEGT. The CDR3 has 11 residues. Trimming pared 8 bases from V and 2 bases from J, leaving 7 bases between. CDR3 in DNA: TGTGCCAGCTGGGCGCCCTACGAGCAGTACTTC. As protein: CASWAPYEQYF.

The rearrangement uses TRBV5-4 and TRBJ2-7; 8 nucleotides match TRBD2. The trim removed 2 bases at V and 3 bases at J, leaving 4 bases unmatched. The CDR3 loop spans 14 amino acids. Germline CDR1 reads SGHNT; CDR2 reads YYREEE (reference sequence). The CDR3 here is CASSLGTRSYEQYF. The CDR3 coding sequence is TGTGCCAGCAGCTTAGGGACTAGAAGCTACGAGCAGTACTTC.

The rearrangement uses TRBV6-5 and TRBJ1-1; D perhaps matches TRBD1 (5 bases). The V gene's germline CDR1 is MNHEY and CDR2 SVGAGI. This CDR3 contains 13 residues. V shed 7 bases and J shed 4 bases, with 13 bases lying between them. DNA of the CDR3: TGTGCCAGCACCCTAGGACACTTCACTGAAGCTTTCTTT. Its translation is CASTLGHFTEAFF.

The V call is TRBV28, the J call TRBJ1-5; D is unclear. This CDR3 spans 15 amino acids. V was trimmed by 1 base and J by 2 bases, leaving 9 bases between them. Per the germline V gene, CDR1 is MDHEN and CDR2 is SYDVKM. CDR3 sequence reads: CASSLSGGRNQPQHF. The CDR3 coding sequence is TGTGCCAGCAGTTTATCCGGCGGGCGCAATCAGCCCCAGCATTTT. The entire variable domain, with the rest obtained from reference TRBV28 and TRBJ1-5, is as follows: DVKVTQSSRYLVKRTGEKVFLECVQDMDHENMFWYRQDPGLGLRLIYFSYDVKMKEKGDIPEGYSVSREKKERFSLILESASTNQTSMYLCASSLSGGRNQPQHFGDGTRLSIL.

This chain connects TRBV7-2 to TRBJ2-7; 11 bases line up with TRBD1. The V gene's germline CDR1 is SGHTA and CDR2 FQGNSA. This CDR3 comprises 15 residues. V dropped 5 bases and J dropped 4; count of bases not matched to a gene: 7. The CDR3 DNA is TGTGCCAGCAGCCCCAGGACAGGGGGCGGTTACGAGCAGTACTTC. Its translation: CASSPRTGGGYEQYF.

This clone turned up a few times. The chain couples TRBV7-3 to TRBJ2-1, with a weak D call TRBD2 (6 bases). This CDR3 contains 13 residues. Germline loops: CDR1 SGHTA, CDR2 FQGTGA. Deletions cut 2 bases from V and 8 bases from J, with 10 bases between. This chain's CDR3 is CASSLGGWDEQFF. CDR3 DNA: TGTGCCAGCAGCTTAGGAGGGTGGGATGAGCAGTTCTTC.

This clone showed up just a few times. The chain employs TRBV4-3 and TRBJ2-3; TRBD2 matches 11 bases. CDR1 is LGHNA, CDR2 YSLEER, per germline. The CDR3 is 16 amino acids. V shed 3 bases and J 4 bases; nucleotides not matched to a gene: 6. This chain's CDR3 is CASSHLAGGPADTQYF. For the CDR3, the DNA is TGCGCCAGCAGCCACTTAGCGGGGGGGCCGGCAGATACGCAGTATTTT.

This clone has more than one count but fewer than ten. DNA of the CDR3: TGTGCCAGCACCCTATGGACTAGGGCTTACAATGAGCAGTTCTTC. This gives the protein CASTLWTRAYNEQFF. The chain joins TRBV7-2 to TRBJ2-1, with 7 bases fitting TRBD2. The germline gives CDR1 SGHTA, CDR2 FQGNSA. J was trimmed by 4 bases and V by 7 bases; bases with no gene match: 10. This CDR3 comprises 15 residues.

The table lists this clone with a few counts. J is TRBJ1-6 and V is TRBV7-9; D may be TRBD1 (6 bases). Between the trimmed V and J ends, which lost 1 base and 10 bases, there was a span of 11 bases. CDR1 SEHNR and CDR2 FQNEAQ come from the germline V gene (reference sequence). The CDR3 runs to 14 residues. CDR3 coding DNA: TGTGCCAGCAGCTTAGGTGGGGGCGCGTCACCCCTCCACTTT. Translation gives CASSLGGGASPLHF.

This clone was counted only a few times. Distinct nucleotide sequences in the sample also encode this CDR3. The chain recombines TRBV7-2 with TRBJ2-5, with D possibly being TRBD2 (5 bases). V lost 3 bases, J lost 7 bases, and 9 bases lay in between. The germline CDR1 and CDR2 sequences are SGHTA and FQGNSA. CDR3 size: 12 residues. CDR3 nucleotides: TGTGCCAGCAGCTTCCCCGGAGGGACCCAGTACTTC. Encoded protein: CASSFPGGTQYF.

This clone was counted a few times. This rearrangement joins TRBV4-3 to TRBJ1-1; tentatively, D is TRBD1 (5 bases). V lost 7 bases, J lost 4 bases, and 19 bases lay in between. Germline CDR1 and CDR2: LGHNA and YSLEER. The CDR3 consists of 15 residues. The CDR3 DNA reads TGCGCCAGCAAACGAGGTACAGGAAGCCCCACTGAAGCTTTCTTT. It yields the protein CASKRGTGSPTEAFF.

V is TRBV7-2 and J is TRBJ1-2; 7 nucleotides align to TRBD1. The V gene end was trimmed by 5 bases and the J gene end by 5 bases; junction bases not matched to a gene: 11. CDR1 is SGHTA, CDR2 FQGNSA, per germline. The CDR3 is made up of 15 amino acids. CDR3 loop: CASSVRQGAVYGYTF. The CDR3, as DNA: TGTGCCAGCAGCGTCCGACAGGGTGCCGTGTATGGCTACACCTTC. Together with reference TRBV7-2 and TRBJ1-2, the CDR3 gives the full variable domain: GAGVSQSPSNKVTEKGKDVELRCDPISGHTALYWYRQSLGQGLEFLIYFQGNSAPDKSGLPSDRFSAERTGGSVSTLTIQRTQQEDSAVYLCASSVRQGAVYGYTFGSGTRLTVV.

This clone was observed a few times. CDR3 DNA sequence: TGTGCCAGCAGTCTCTATAGCGGGAGCATCGGTAGAGGTAGGGATGAGCAGTTCTTC. Translation: CASSLYSGSIGRGRDEQFF. The rearrangement uses TRBV11-2 and TRBJ2-1; 9 bases align to TRBD2. This CDR3 contains 19 residues. Looked up from germline, CDR1 is SGHAT and CDR2 is FQNNGV. Trimming removed 6 bases from V and 8 bases from J; junction bases left unmatched: 23.

The V and J genes are TRBV7-9 and TRBJ1-5; 9 bases match TRBD1. The CDR3 extends over 15 amino acids. J was trimmed by 4 bases and V by 4 bases; bases with no gene match: 5. Looked up from germline, CDR1 is SEHNR and CDR2 is FQNEAQ (reference sequence). CDR3 region: CASSYGTGWNQPQHF. CDR3 in DNA: TGTGCCAGCAGCTACGGGACAGGGTGGAATCAGCCCCAGCATTTT.

This clone was counted only a few times. The chain carries TRBV30 and TRBJ2-1; D is possibly TRBD2 (6 bases). The CDR3 is 12 amino acids. Germline CDR1 and CDR2: GTSNPN and SVGIG (reference sequence). The ends were cut back, 0 bases at V and 11 bases at J, with 11 bases in the middle. This CDR3 reads CAWSVGGDKQFF. In DNA, the CDR3 is TGTGCCTGGAGTGTAGGCGGGGATAAGCAGTTCTTC. The whole variable domain, filled in from reference TRBV30 and TRBJ2-1, reads SQTIHQWPATLVQPVGSPLSLECTVEGTSNPNLYWYRQAAGRGLQLLFYSVGIGQISSEVPQNLSASRPQDRQFILSSKKLLLSDSGFYLCAWSVGGDKQFFGPGTRLTVL.

A few counts support this clone. The rearrangement joins TRBV7-9 to TRBJ2-7; TRBD1 might be the D (6 bases). Germline V gene lookup returns CDR1 SEHNR and CDR2 FQNEAQ (reference sequence). V dropped 7 bases and J dropped 4 bases, with 17 bases sitting between them. This CDR3 contains 14 residues. The CDR3 is CASTRLDTGYEQYF. The CDR3 coding sequence is TGTGCCAGCACCCGCCTGGACACAGGGTACGAGCAGTACTTC.

V gene TRBV7-2 combines with J gene TRBJ2-5, with no clear D. Germline assignment: CDR1 SGHTA and CDR2 FQGNSA. The CDR3 length is 15 residues. The V and J ends lost 5 bases and 5 bases respectively, with 18 bases between them. The CDR3 loop reads CASSLFPDPRETQYF. DNA of the CDR3: TGTGCCAGCAGCCTCTTTCCTGACCCGCGGGAGACCCAGTACTTC.

J is TRBJ1-4 and V is TRBV14; 8 nucleotides align to TRBD1. The CDR3 contains 16 residues. Germline V gene sequence: CDR1 SGHDN, CDR2 FVKESK. V lost 0 bases, J lost 4 bases, and 4 bases stayed unmatched. The CDR3 is CASSQDWGQDNEKLFF. In DNA form, the CDR3 reads TGTGCCAGCAGCCAAGATTGGGGACAGGATAATGAAAAACTGTTTTTT. The whole variable domain, filled in from reference TRBV14 and TRBJ1-4, reads EAGVTQFPSHSVIEKGQTVTLRCDPISGHDNLYWYRRVMGKEIKFLLHFVKESKQDESGMPNNRFLAERTGGTYSTLKVQPAELEDSGVYFCASSQDWGQDNEKLFFGSGTQLSVL.

The rearrangement uses TRBV27 and TRBJ1-2, with TRBD1 matching 8 bases. Germline assignment: CDR1 MNHEY and CDR2 SMNVEV (reference sequence). Germline trimming cut 4 bases from V and 4 bases from J; bases unmatched to any gene: 2. The CDR3 covers 13 residues. The CDR3 loop reads CASSSQGGYGYTF. The CDR3 DNA is TGTGCCAGCAGTTCACAGGGGGGCTATGGCTACACCTTC.

The genes are TRBV14 and TRBJ1-4; D call uncertain. Germline V gene data show CDR1 as SGHDN and CDR2 as FVKESK. Trimming shortened V by 0 bases and J by 8 bases, and 16 bases separated the two germline ends. This CDR3 spans 16 amino acids. CDR3 sequence (DNA): TGTGCCAGCAGCCAAGATGCCGGGGTGTTTTTGGAAAAACTGTTTTTT. Amino acids: CASSQDAGVFLEKLFF.